This is a list of T cell receptor beta chains from one sample in a study of blood T cell repertoires in COVID-19. Sequencing used immunoSEQ multiplex PCR; TCRdb keeps in-frame clones, though not all of them. The sample yields approximately 300,000 clones, approximately 86% seen once. Sequencing was performed on PBMCs or T cells enriched from blood (not recorded which). Receptors originate from a young woman who had recovered from COVID-19. Both conserved end residues are part of each CDR3. The order of the fields is V gene, D gene, clone size, J gene, CDR3 DNA, CDR3 protein. The D gene is left open where the match is weak. Rows may omit the clone size; those that give it use once, few, many or a size class.

>TRBV6-2/TRBV6-3|-|-|TRBJ1-6
TGTGCCAGCAGTCCAACTCGGGTGTCTCTTCCGACCCTCCACTTT
CASSPTRVSLPTLHF
>TRBV9|-|-|TRBJ1-1
TGTGCCAGCAGCGAGACAGGCCTTGAAGCTTTCTTT
CASSETGLEAFF
>TRBV4-3|TRBD1|-|TRBJ2-2
TGCGCCAGCAGCCAATGGACAGGGGGTCCCGGGGAGCTGTTTTTT
CASSQWTGGPGELFF
>TRBV7-9|-|-|TRBJ2-6
TGTGCCAGCAGCTTATCGGGCTCTGGGGCCAACGTCCTGACTTTC
CASSLSGSGANVLTF
>TRBV29-1|TRBD1|-|TRBJ2-1
TGCAGCTACGGGACAGGGGTCGATGAGCAGTTCTTC
CSYGTGVDEQFF
>TRBV6-1|-|-|TRBJ2-1
TGTGCCAGCAGTGAAGTGAGTGTCTACAATGAGCAGTTCTTC
CASSEVSVYNEQFF
>TRBV6-2/TRBV6-3|TRBD2|-|TRBJ2-1
TGTGCCAGCAGTTCGCGACTAGCGGGGTACAATGAGCAGTTCTTC
CASSSRLAGYNEQFF
>TRBV7-9|TRBD1|-|TRBJ1-4
TGTGCCAGCAGCCCTGAGGGGGCTGAAAAACTGTTTTTT
CASSPEGAEKLFF
>TRBV9|-|-|TRBJ2-4
TGTGCCAGCAGCGTAGAGGTACTAGATGTCATTCAGTACTTC
CASSVEVLDVIQYF
>TRBV18|-|-|TRBJ2-3
TGTGCCAGCTCACCTCAGAAGGATACGCAGTATTTT
CASSPQKDTQYF
>TRBV5-1|TRBD1|few|TRBJ1-3
TGCGCCAGCAGCGCCACCACAGGGGCTGGAAACACCATATATTTT
CASSATTGAGNTIYF
>TRBV7-2|TRBD1|few|TRBJ2-3
TGTGCCAGCAGCCACAGGGGACCGGGACAGGGGACAGATACGCAGTATTTT
CASSHRGPGQGTDTQYF
>TRBV29-1|TRBD2|-|TRBJ2-1
TGCAGCTCGAGACTAGCGGGGGGTTACAATGAGCAGTTCTTC
CSSRLAGGYNEQFF
>TRBV5-6|TRBD2|-|TRBJ2-7
TGTGCCAGCAGCTTGGCTCTGCTAGCGGGGGGGCCGGCGGAAAACGAGCAGTACTTC
CASSLALLAGGPAENEQYF
>TRBV7-2|-|-|TRBJ1-6
TGTGCCAGCAGCTTACGGGGGAGGAACTCACCCCTCCACTTT
CASSLRGRNSPLHF
>TRBV28|TRBD1|-|TRBJ1-2
TGTGCCAGCAGTTTAAAGGGACAGGTCCTAAGTGGCTACACCTTC
CASSLKGQVLSGYTF
>TRBV11-2|-|-|TRBJ2-1
TGTGCCAGCAGCTTGGAGGGCCTAGAGGGGTACAATGAGCAGTTCTTC
CASSLEGLEGYNEQFF
>TRBV6-5|-|-|TRBJ2-2
TGTGCCAGCAGTAGGGACTGGAACACCGGGGAGCTGTTTTTT
CASSRDWNTGELFF
>TRBV15|-|-|TRBJ1-3
TGTGCCACCAGCAGAGATCCTTCGGACACTGGAAACACCATATATTTT
CATSRDPSDTGNTIYF
>TRBV24-1|-|-|TRBJ2-3
TGTGCCACCAGTGATTTTTCCGGGGCAGATACGCAGTATTTT
CATSDFSGADTQYF
>TRBV3-1/TRBV3-2|TRBD1|-|TRBJ2-5
TGTGCCAGCAGCCGCGACAGGGTCCAAGAGACCCAGTACTTC
CASSRDRVQETQYF
>TRBV29-1|-|few|TRBJ1-1
TGCAGCGTGATTCTGGGAGGTGAGAACACTGAAGCTTTCTTT
CSVILGGENTEAFF
>TRBV24-1|-|-|TRBJ1-5
TGTGCCACCATAAGGAAGCCGAGGAGCAATCAGCCCCAGCATTTT
CATIRKPRSNQPQHF
>TRBV6-5|TRBD1|-|TRBJ2-3
TGTGCCACGACTCGAGGACAGGGAGATACGCAGTATTTT
CATTRGQGDTQYF
>TRBV10-3|-|-|TRBJ2-7
TGTGCCATCAGTGAGAGTGGAGGGACAGAGCTCTACGAGCAGTACTTC
CAISESGGTELYEQYF
>TRBV15|-|few|TRBJ2-7
TGTGCCACCAGCAGAGATAGAGGGCTGTTCGAGCAGTACTTC
CATSRDRGLFEQYF
>TRBV30|TRBD2|-|TRBJ2-7
TGTGCCTGGAGTCTACTAGCGGGTGACTCCTACGAGCAGTACTTC
CAWSLLAGDSYEQYF
>TRBV25-1|-|-|TRBJ1-2
TGTGCCAGCAGTGATGCTACAGGGATCTATGGCTACACCTTC
CASSDATGIYGYTF
>TRBV12-3/TRBV12-4|-|-|TRBJ1-2
TGTGCCAGCAGTTTCGGGGGTAATGGCTACACCTTC
CASSFGGNGYTF
>TRBV11-2|-|-|TRBJ1-6
TGTGCCAGCAGCTCTCCTACGGTTTTTCCCCTCCACTTT
CASSSPTVFPLHF
>TRBV2|-|-|TRBJ2-2
TGTGCCAGCAGTCTGGCAGACTCGAACACCGGGGAGCTGTTTTTT
CASSLADSNTGELFF
>TRBV12-3/TRBV12-4|-|-|TRBJ1-5
TGTGCCAGCAGTTTTGCAGGGGACCAGCCCCAGCATTTT
CASSFAGDQPQHF
>TRBV5-1|-|-|TRBJ2-6
TGCGCCAGCAGCTGGATAGGCCAAGGGGAATCTGGGGCCAACGTCCTGACTTTC
CASSWIGQGESGANVLTF
>TRBV5-8|TRBD1|-|TRBJ1-2
TGTGCCAGCAGCCGGGGACAGGGGACCTATGGCTACACCTTC
CASSRGQGTYGYTF
>TRBV19|TRBD1|-|TRBJ2-3
TGTGCCAGTAGTACCCCGACAGGGCCCACAGATACGCAGTATTTT
CASSTPTGPTDTQYF
>TRBV9|-|-|TRBJ1-4
TGTGCCAGCAGCGTAGATGAGAGGCTGAGACTGTTTTTT
CASSVDERLRLFF
>TRBV18|-|-|TRBJ2-7
TGTGCCAGCTCGTGGGCACAGGGATCTTCCTACGAGCAGTACTTC
CASSWAQGSSYEQYF
>TRBV2|TRBD1|-|TRBJ1-6
TGTGCCAGCAGGGGACAGGGTAAAGATAATTCACCCCTCCACTTT
CASRGQGKDNSPLHF
>TRBV2|TRBD1|-|TRBJ2-1
TGTGCCAGCAGTTCCGGGACAGGGGGCGAGCAGTTCTTC
CASSSGTGGEQFF
>TRBV5-4|-|-|TRBJ1-1
TGTGCCAGCAGCGTCGGTACTCCTGAAGCTTTCTTT
CASSVGTPEAFF
>TRBV3-1/TRBV3-2|-|-|TRBJ2-1
TGTGCCAGCAGCCAAGATCGCCAGGGGTTATACAATGAGCAGTTCTTC
CASSQDRQGLYNEQFF
>TRBV2|TRBD1|-|TRBJ2-7
TGTGCCAGCAGTGAACCTAAGACAGGGGGCGTTCTCGACTACGAGCAGTACTTC
CASSEPKTGGVLDYEQYF
>TRBV11-2|-|-|TRBJ1-2
TGTGCCAGCAGCTTAGACAGGGTAGACTATGGCTACACCTTC
CASSLDRVDYGYTF
>TRBV2|TRBD1|-|TRBJ2-5
TGTGCCATATCAGGGGGTGAAGAGACCCAGTACTTC
CAISGGEETQYF
>TRBV14|TRBD2|-|TRBJ2-1
TGTGCCAGCAGCCGAGGACTAGCGGGGGGATACAATGAGCAGTTCTTC
CASSRGLAGGYNEQFF
>TRBV5-1|TRBD1|-|TRBJ2-7
TGCGCCAGCAGCCAGGGACAGGGGGACAGCGAGCAGTACTTC
CASSQGQGDSEQYF
>TRBV14|TRBD1|-|TRBJ1-3
TGTGCCAGCAGCCTGAGACAGGGGTTGGGAAACACCATATATTTT
CASSLRQGLGNTIYF
>TRBV5-1|TRBD1|few|TRBJ1-5
TGCGCCAGCAGTCCGACAGGGGCTAACAATCAGCCCCAGCATTTT
CASSPTGANNQPQHF
>TRBV28|TRBD2|-|TRBJ2-7
TGTGCCAGCAGTCCGGGACTAGCGGACCCAAGGATCGAGCAGTACTTC
CASSPGLADPRIEQYF
>TRBV9|-|-|TRBJ1-4
TGTGCCAGCAGCGACGCCACACAGGGCTCTGTTGCAAAACTGTTTTTT
CASSDATQGSVAKLFF
>TRBV7-9|-|-|TRBJ2-2
TGTGCCAGCAGCGTGATTGGAGCGGGCACCGGGGAGCTGTTTTTT
CASSVIGAGTGELFF